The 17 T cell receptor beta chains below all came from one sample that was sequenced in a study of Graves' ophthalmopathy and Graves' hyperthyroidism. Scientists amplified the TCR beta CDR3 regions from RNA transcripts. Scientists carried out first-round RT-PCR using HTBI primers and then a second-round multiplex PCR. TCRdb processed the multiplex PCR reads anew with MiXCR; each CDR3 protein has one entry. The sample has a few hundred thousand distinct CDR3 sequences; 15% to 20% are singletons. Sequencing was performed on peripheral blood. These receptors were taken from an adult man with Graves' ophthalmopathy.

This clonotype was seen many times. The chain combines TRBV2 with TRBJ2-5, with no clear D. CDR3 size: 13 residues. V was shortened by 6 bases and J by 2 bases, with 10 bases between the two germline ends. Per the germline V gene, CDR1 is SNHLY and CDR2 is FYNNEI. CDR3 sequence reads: CASRIDLQETQYF. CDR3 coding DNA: TGTGCCAGCAGGATAGATCTTCAAGAGACCCAGTACTTC.

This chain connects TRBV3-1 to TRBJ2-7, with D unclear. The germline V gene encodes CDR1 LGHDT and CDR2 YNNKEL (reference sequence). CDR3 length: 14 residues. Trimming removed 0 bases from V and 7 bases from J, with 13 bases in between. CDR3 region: CASSQDAAGREQYF. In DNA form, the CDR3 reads TGTGCCAGCAGCCAAGATGCTGCAGGAAGGGAGCAGTACTTC.

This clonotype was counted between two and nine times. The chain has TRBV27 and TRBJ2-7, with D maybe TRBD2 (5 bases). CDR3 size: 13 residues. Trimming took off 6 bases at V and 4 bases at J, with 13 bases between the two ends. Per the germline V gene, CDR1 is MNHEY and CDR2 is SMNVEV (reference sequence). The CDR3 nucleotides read TGTGCCAGCAGCACTAGGTACGGTTACGAGCAGTACTTC. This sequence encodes CASSTRYGYEQYF.

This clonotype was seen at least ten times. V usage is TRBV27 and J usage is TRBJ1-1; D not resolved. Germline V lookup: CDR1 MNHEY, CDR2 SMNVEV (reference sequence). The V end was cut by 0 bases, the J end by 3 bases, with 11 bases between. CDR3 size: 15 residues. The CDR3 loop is CASSLSYRADTEAFF. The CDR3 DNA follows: TGTGCCAGCAGTTTATCATATAGGGCTGACACTGAAGCTTTCTTT.

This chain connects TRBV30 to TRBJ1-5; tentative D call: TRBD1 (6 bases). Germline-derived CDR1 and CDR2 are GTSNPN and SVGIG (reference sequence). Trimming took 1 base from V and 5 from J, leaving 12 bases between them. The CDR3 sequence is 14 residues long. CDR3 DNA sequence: TGTGCCTGGAGTGATCCGGACAGATATCAGCCCCAGCATTTT. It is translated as CAWSDPDRYQPQHF.

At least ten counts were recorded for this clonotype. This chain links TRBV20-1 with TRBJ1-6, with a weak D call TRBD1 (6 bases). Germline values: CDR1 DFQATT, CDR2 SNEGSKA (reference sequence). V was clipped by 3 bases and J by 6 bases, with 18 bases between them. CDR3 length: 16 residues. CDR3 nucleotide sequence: TGCAGTGCTAGTACTACATTCGGACAGCCTAATTCACCCCTCCACTTT. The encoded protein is CSASTTFGQPNSPLHF.

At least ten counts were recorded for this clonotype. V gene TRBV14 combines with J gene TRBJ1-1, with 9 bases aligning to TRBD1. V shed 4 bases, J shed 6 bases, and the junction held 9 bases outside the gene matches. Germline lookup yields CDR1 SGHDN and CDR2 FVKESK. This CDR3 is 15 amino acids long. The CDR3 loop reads CASSRYRGLRAEAFF. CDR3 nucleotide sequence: TGTGCCAGCAGCCGCTACAGGGGGCTGAGGGCTGAAGCTTTCTTT.

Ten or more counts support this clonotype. DNA for the CDR3: TGTGCCAGCAGTTACGGGCAGGGGGCCCGGGAGACCCAGTACTTC. This gives the protein CASSYGQGARETQYF. The chain recombines TRBV6-5 with TRBJ2-5, with 8 nucleotides matching TRBD1. The length of the CDR3 is 15 residues. CDR1 and CDR2 (germline): MNHEY, SVGAGI. V shed 2 bases, J shed 5 bases, and the junction held 7 bases outside the gene matches.

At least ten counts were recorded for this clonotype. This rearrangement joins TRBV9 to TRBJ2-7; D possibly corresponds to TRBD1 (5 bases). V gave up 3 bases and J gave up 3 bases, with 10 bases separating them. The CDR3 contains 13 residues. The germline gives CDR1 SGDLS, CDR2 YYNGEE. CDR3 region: CASSAGHLYEQYF. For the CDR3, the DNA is TGTGCCAGCAGCGCAGGACACCTCTACGAGCAGTACTTC.

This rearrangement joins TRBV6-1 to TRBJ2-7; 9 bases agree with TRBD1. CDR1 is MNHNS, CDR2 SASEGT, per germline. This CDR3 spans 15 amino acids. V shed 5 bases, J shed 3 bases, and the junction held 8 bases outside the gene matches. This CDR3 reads CASSKTGTGIYEQYF. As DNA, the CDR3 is TGTGCCAGCAGTAAAACCGGGACAGGGATCTACGAGCAGTACTTC.

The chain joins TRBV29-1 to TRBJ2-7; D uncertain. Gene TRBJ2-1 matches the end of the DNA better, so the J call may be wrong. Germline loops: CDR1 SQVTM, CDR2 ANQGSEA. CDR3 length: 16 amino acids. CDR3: CSVEMAGLGFSYEQFF. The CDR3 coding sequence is TGCAGCGTTGAAATGGCAGGCCTAGGGTTTTCCTACGAGCAGTTCTTC.

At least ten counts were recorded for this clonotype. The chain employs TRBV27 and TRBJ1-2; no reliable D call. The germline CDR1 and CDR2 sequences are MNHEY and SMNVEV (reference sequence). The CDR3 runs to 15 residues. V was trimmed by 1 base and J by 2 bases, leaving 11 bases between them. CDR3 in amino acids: CASSLFARINYGYTF. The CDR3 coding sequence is TGTGCCAGCAGTTTATTCGCCAGGATCAACTATGGCTACACCTTC.

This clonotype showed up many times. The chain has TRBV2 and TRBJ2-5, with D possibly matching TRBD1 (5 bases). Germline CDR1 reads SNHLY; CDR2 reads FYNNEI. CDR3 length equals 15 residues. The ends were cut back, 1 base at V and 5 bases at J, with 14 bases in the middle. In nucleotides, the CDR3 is TGTGCCAGCAGTGAAGACTTAGGGGTGGGGGAGACCCAGTACTTC. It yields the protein CASSEDLGVGETQYF.

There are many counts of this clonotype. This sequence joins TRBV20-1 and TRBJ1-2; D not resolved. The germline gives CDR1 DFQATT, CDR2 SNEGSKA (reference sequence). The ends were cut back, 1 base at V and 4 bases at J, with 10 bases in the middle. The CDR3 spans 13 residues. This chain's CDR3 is CSARVNRFYGYTF. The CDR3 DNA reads TGCAGTGCTAGAGTCAACAGATTCTATGGCTACACCTTC.

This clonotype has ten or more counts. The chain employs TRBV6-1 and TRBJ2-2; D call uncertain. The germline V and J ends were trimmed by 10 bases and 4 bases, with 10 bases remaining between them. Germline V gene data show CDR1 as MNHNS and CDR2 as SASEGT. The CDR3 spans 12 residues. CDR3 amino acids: CANRAATGELFF. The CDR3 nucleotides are TGTGCCAATAGGGCAGCCACCGGGGAGCTGTTTTTT.

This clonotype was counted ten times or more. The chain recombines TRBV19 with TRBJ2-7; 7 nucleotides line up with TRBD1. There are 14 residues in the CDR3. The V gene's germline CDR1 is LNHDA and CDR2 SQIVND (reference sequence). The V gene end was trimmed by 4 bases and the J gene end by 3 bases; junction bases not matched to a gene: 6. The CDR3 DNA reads TGTGCCAGTAGTACCGTGGACAGGTTCTACGAGCAGTACTTC. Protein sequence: CASSTVDRFYEQYF.

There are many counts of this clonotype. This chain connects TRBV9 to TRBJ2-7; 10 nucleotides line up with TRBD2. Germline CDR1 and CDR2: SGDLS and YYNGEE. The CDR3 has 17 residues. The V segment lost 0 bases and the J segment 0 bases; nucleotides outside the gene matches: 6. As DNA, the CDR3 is TGTGCCAGCAGCGTAGATTCGGCTAGCGGGAGCTCCTACGAGCAGTACTTC. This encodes CASSVDSASGSSYEQYF.